This TCR beta chain stems from a study of PD-1 blockade in classical Hodgkin lymphoma (dated by TCRdb to about 2020). Turning to the overall study: Nivolumab dosing was 3 mg/kg intravenously every 2 weeks, continuing until either disease progression or unacceptable toxicity. The study used CyTOF and TCR beta sequencing to define a peripheral blood immune signature of response to PD-1 blockade in classical Hodgkin lymphoma. General study outcomes and caveats: Lower diversity was seen in patients whose nivolumab began less than 1 year after ASCT, and these patients were left out of later analyses so that immune reconstitution would not confound the results. By C4D1, a significant rise was seen in CD4+ TCR diversity but not in CD8+ TCR diversity (p=0.0027 vs p=0.16), and the rise was most apparent among complete responders (p=0.02). Baseline TCR diversity was reported to be lower in newly diagnosed patients than in healthy donors and to be lower still in relapsed/refractory patients. The study was restricted to a single clinical trial cohort, and the causes of repertoire differences, possibly disease activity or prior therapy, were left undefined. Trial patients with a complete response had baseline diversity similar to that of newly diagnosed patients, while partial responders and progressors had significantly lower diversity.

What the time point label conveys for this sample: cycle 4 day 1 (C4D1), after 5 to 7 weeks of nivolumab. All trial patients had relapsed after autologous stem cell transplantation, with cohorts A, B and C differing in prior brentuximab vedotin exposure. A Miltenyi CD4+ T cell isolation kit was used for magnetic negative selection to purify CD4+ T cells from thawed PBMCs. The trial cohort comprised a few dozen patients with relapsed/refractory classical Hodgkin lymphoma whose best overall responses were complete response, partial response or progressive disease. Trial patients were treated with single-agent nivolumab in the multi-cohort phase II CheckMate 205 trial. An independent review committee assessed best overall response by applying the 2007 International Working Group response criteria. Trial PBMCs were obtained immediately prior to nivolumab initiation (C1D1) and on therapy at cycle 2 day 1 and cycle 4 day 1. After peripheral blood was drawn into 8 mL Vacutainer Cell Preparation Tubes, PBMCs were isolated by centrifugation and then cryopreserved. Purified CD4+ and CD8+ fractions were generated only in cases for which an additional PBMC sample was available. On LS columns in a quadroMACS separator, the magnetically labelled cells were depleted, and the flow-through was collected as the purified fraction.

From a lookup of the germline V gene (reference sequence), CDR1 and CDR2 are LNHDA and SQIVND. The V and J ends are trimmed by 7 bases and 2 bases, leaving 9 bases between them. The CDR3 starts with the cysteine, ends with the phenylalanine, and has 14 residues. Only CDR3 DNA is held: 42 bases, read in frame from base 1. With regard to this clone: Which antigen it targets is not known. Qualities for individual bases were not recorded, and no much larger clone is one base off.

The Qiagen DNeasy kit was used to extract genomic DNA both from unsorted PBMCs and from the negatively selected CD4+ and CD8+ fractions. TCR beta CDR3 regions were amplified by immunoSEQ multiplex PCR using primers annealing to V and J segments. Amplification bias was minimized using a synthetic immune receptor repertoire, and residual bias was removed computationally after sequencing. The original methods were these. Repertoire diversity was quantified as the Shannon entropy index using custom Python scripts. Unsorted, CD4+ and CD8+ repertoires were analyzed separately, except for combined analyses in which CD4+ and CD8+ sequences were merged in silico. Clonal expansion was defined as a frequency increase of at least 2-fold after treatment compared with C1D1, and clones undetected at baseline were assigned a pseudocount of 0.5. Singleton clones were defined as clones with 0 or 1 copy at C1D1, and non-singleton clones were defined as clones with 2 or more copies. Clones expanded in unsorted samples were labelled as CD4+, CD8+ or unknown by matching protein sequences in sorted samples from the same patient. Wilcoxon tests were applied to paired samples to test diversity changes from C1D1 to C4D1. TCRdb took over this immuneACCESS table, retaining in-frame rearrangements with V and J assigned. Such tables are incomplete; in checked studies, under half of the missing clones stem from an unresolved V gene, and the remainder is unexplained. For V, J and clone size, that table is used; D and trimming come from the DNA. The sample has tens of thousands of clones on record, approximately 86% of them singletons. The ten largest clones represent about 0.45% of the sample.

Source: CD4+ T cells from blood, taken before the fourth cycle of nivolumab. The clonotype comes from a human donor with classical Hodgkin lymphoma. The chain joins TRBV19 to TRBJ2-6, and perhaps TRBD2 as D gene, on 5 matching bases. The DNA sequence is as follows: TGTGCCAGTATTCCCGGGGCTGGGGCCAACGTCCTGACTTTC. This is translated as CASIPGAGANVLTF.